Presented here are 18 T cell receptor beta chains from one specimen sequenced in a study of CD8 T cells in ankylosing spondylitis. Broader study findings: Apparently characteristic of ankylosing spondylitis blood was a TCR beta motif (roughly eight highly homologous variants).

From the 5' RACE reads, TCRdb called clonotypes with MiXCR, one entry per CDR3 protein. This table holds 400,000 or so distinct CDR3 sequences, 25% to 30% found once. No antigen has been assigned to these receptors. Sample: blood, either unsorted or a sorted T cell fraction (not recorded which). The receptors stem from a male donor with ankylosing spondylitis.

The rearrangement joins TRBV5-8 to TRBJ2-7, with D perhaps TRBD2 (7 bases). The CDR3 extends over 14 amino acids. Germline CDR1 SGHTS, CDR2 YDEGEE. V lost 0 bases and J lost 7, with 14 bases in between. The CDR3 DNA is TGTGCCAGCAGCTTGGTTGGGGGGGCACGGGAGCAGTACGTC. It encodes CASSLVGGAREQYV.

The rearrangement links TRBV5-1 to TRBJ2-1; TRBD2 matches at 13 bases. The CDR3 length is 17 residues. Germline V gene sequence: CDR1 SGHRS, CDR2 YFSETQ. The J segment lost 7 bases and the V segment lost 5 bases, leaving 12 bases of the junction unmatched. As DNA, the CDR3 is TGCGCCAGCAGTCGTGGAACTAGCGGGAGGGGTGATAATGAGCAGTTCTTC. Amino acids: CASSRGTSGRGDNEQFF. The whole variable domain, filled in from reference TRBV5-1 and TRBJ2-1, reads KAGVTQTPRYLIKTRGQQVTLSCSPISGHRSVSWYQQTPGQGLQFLFEYFSETQRNKGNFPGRFSGRQFSNSRSEMNVSTLELGDSALYLCASSRGTSGRGDNEQFFGPGTRLTVL.

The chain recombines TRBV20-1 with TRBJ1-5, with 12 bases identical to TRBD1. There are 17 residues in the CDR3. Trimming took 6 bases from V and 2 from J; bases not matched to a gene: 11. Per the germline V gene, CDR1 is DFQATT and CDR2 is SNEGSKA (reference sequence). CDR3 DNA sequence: TGCAGTGCAGCCCCCGGGACAGGGGGCGCGGGCAATCAGCCCCAGCATTTT. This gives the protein CSAAPGTGGAGNQPQHF.

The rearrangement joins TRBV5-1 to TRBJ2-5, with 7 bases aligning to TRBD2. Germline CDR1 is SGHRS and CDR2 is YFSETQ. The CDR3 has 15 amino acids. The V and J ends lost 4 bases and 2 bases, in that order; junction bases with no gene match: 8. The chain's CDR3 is CASSPPTSLQETQYF. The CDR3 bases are TGCGCCAGCAGCCCCCCGACTAGCCTGCAAGAGACCCAGTACTTC.

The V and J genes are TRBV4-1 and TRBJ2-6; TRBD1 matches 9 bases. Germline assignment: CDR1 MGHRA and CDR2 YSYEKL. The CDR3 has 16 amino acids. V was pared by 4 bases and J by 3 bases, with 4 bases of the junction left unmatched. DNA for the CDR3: TGCGCCAGCAGCCCCACAGGGGGCTTTGGGGCCAACGTCCTGACTTTC. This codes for CASSPTGGFGANVLTF.

The CDR3 sequence: CASSPRGGDTGELFF. In nucleotides, the CDR3 is TGCGCCAGCAGCCCCCGAGGGGGCGACACCGGGGAGCTGTTTTTT. The V and J genes are TRBV5-1 and TRBJ2-2; 7 bases are shared with TRBD1. Germline trimming cut 4 bases from V and 3 bases from J; bases unmatched to any gene: 6. Germline loops: CDR1 SGHRS, CDR2 YFSETQ. CDR3 length: 15 residues.

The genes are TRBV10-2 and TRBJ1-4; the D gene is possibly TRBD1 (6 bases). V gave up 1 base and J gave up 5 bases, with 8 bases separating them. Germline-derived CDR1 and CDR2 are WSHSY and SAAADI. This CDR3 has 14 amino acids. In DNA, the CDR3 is TGCGCCAGCAGTGAGTTCGGACAGAATGAAAAACTGTTTTTT. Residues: CASSEFGQNEKLFF.

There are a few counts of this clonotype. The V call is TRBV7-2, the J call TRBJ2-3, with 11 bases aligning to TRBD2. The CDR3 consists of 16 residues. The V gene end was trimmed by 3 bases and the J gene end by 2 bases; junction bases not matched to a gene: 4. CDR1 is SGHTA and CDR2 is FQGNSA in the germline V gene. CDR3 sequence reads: CASSLTSGAPTDTQYF. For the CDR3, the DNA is TGTGCCAGCAGCTTGACTAGCGGGGCCCCCACAGATACGCAGTATTTT.

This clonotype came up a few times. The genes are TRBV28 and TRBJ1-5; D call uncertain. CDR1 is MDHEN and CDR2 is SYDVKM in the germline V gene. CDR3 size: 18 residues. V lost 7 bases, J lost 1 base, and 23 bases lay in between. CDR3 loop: CASTRARVPGVSNQPQHF. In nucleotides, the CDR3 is TGTGCCAGCACCCGGGCCCGGGTGCCGGGAGTGAGCAATCAGCCCCAGCATTTT.

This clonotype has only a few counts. CDR3 nucleotide sequence: TGCAGCGTTGAACAGACACGGCTGTCCGAGCAGTACTTC. Translation: CSVEQTRLSEQYF. The chain recombines TRBV29-1 with TRBJ2-7; D unclear. The CDR3 extends over 13 amino acids. V shed 2 bases and J shed 6 bases, with 14 bases lying between them. CDR1 SQVTM and CDR2 ANQGSEA come from the germline V gene.

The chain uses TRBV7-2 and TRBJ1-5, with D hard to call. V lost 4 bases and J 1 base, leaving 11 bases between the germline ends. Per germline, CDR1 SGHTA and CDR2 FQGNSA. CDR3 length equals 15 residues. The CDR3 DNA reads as TGTGCCAGCAGCTCAGCCCGGGCGAGCAATCAGCCCCAGCATTTT. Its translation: CASSSARASNQPQHF.

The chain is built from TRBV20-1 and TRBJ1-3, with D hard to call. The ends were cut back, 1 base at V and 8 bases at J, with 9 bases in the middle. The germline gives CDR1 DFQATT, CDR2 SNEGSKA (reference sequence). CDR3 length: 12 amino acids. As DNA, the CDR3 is TGCAGTGCTAGAGCCCTTAAGGACACCATATATTTT. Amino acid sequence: CSARALKDTIYF.

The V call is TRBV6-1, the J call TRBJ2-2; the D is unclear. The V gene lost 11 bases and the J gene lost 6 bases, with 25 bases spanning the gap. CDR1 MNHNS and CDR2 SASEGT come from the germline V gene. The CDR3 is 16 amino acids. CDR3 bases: TGTGCCCACGGGCTTAGGCAGATCCTCAGCGCCGGGGAGCTGTTTTTT. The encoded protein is CAHGLRQILSAGELFF.

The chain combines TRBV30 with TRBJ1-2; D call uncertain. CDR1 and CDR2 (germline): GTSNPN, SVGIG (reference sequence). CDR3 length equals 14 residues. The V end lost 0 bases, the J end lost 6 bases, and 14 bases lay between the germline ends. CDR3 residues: CAWSVLLTLDGYTF. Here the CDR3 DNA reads TGTGCCTGGAGTGTACTGTTGACATTGGATGGCTACACCTTC.

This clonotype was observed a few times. CDR3 residues: CASSFGLAPYNEQFF. Here the CDR3 DNA reads TGCGCCAGCAGCTTCGGACTAGCCCCATACAATGAGCAGTTCTTC. This chain joins TRBV5-1 and TRBJ2-1; 8 bases agree with TRBD2. From germline, CDR1 is SGHRS and CDR2 YFSETQ. The junction had 5 bases not matched to a gene; V was cut back by 2 bases and J by 4 bases. The CDR3 has 15 residues.

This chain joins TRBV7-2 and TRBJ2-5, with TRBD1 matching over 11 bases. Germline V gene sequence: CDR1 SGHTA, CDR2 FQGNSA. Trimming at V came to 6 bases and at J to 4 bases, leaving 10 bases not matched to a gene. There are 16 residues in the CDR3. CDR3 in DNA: TGTGCCAGCAGACCTGGGACAGGGGGAGGTAGAGAGACCCAGTACTTC. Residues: CASRPGTGGGRETQYF.

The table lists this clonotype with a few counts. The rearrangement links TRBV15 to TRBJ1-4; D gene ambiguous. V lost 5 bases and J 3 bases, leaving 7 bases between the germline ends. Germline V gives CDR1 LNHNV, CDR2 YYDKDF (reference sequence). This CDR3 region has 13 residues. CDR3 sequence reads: CATSFTPNEKLFF. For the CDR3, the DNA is TGTGCCACCAGCTTCACCCCTAATGAAAAACTGTTTTTT. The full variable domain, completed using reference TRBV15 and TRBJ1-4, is DAMVIQNPRYQVTQFGKPVTLSCSQTLNHNVMYWYQQKSSQAPKLLFHYYDKDFNNEADTPDNFQSRRPNTSFCFLDIRSPGLGDTAMYLCATSFTPNEKLFFGSGTQLSVL.

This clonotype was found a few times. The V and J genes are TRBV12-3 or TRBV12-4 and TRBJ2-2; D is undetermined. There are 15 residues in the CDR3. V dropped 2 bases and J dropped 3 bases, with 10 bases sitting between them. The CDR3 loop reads CASSLFQTDTGELFF. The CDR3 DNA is TGTGCCAGCAGTTTATTCCAAACCGACACCGGGGAGCTGTTTTTT.